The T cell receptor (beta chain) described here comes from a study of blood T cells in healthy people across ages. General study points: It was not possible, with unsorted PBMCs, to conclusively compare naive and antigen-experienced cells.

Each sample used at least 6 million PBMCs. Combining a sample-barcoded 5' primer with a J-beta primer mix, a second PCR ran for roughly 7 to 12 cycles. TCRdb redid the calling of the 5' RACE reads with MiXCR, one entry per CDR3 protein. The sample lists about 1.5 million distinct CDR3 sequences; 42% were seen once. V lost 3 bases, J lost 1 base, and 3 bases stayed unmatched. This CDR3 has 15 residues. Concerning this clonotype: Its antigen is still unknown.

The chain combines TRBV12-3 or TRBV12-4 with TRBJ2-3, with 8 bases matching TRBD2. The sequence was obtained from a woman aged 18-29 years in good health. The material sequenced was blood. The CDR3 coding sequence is TGTGCCAGCAGTTTGGGGGGACTAGGCACAGATACGCAGTATTTT. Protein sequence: CASSLGGLGTDTQYF.